The rows below give T cell receptor beta chains drawn from one sample of a study of OX40 agonist ivuxolimab in advanced cancers. Measured with immunoSEQ multiplex PCR; TCRdb has only the in-frame clones, and not every one. The sample includes 60,000 or so clones, over 75% seen only once; the top ten take approximately 5.4%. The input for sequencing was CD4+ or CD8+ T cells sorted from blood, taken in a trial of the OX40 agonist ivuxolimab. All receptors derive from an adult with an advanced solid tumor such as melanoma, head and neck, liver or kidney cancer. Both conserved end residues are part of each CDR3. The order of the fields is V gene, clone size, D gene, J gene, CDR3 DNA, CDR3 protein. The D gene is left open where the match is weak. Size values are once, few and many counts, or a class for expanded clones, and some rows have none.

v_gene: TRBV6-1
abundance: once
d_gene: NA
j_gene: TRBJ2-1
CDR3nt: TGTGCCAGCAACCTCGGGCCCCGTCACAATGAGCAGTTCTTC
CDR3aa: CASNLGPRHNEQFF

v_gene: TRBV5-1
abundance: NA
d_gene: NA
j_gene: TRBJ1-5
CDR3nt: TGCGCCAGCAGCCAAGGGACCAACGGGAATCAGCCCCAGCATTTT
CDR3aa: CASSQGTNGNQPQHF

v_gene: TRBV28
abundance: NA
d_gene: NA
j_gene: TRBJ2-3
CDR3nt: TGTGCCAGCGCCGGAGGCCGTGCTAGCACAGATACGCAGTATTTT
CDR3aa: CASAGGRASTDTQYF

v_gene: TRBV6-1
abundance: NA
d_gene: NA
j_gene: TRBJ2-2
CDR3nt: TGTGCCAGCAGCTTCAGGGAGAACACCGGGGAGCTGTTTTTT
CDR3aa: CASSFRENTGELFF

v_gene: TRBV7-8
abundance: NA
d_gene: TRBD1
j_gene: TRBJ1-2
CDR3nt: TGTGCCAGCAGCCCACGGGACAGCTATGGCTACACCTTC
CDR3aa: CASSPRDSYGYTF

v_gene: TRBV6-5
abundance: NA
d_gene: NA
j_gene: TRBJ1-1
CDR3nt: TGTGCCAGCAGTAAACAGGGTACTAATCCTGGAGCTTTCTTT
CDR3aa: CASSKQGTNPGAFF

v_gene: TRBV7-9
abundance: NA
d_gene: NA
j_gene: TRBJ1-2
CDR3nt: TGTGCCAGCAGCTTAGAGTCGGGGGGCTTATACGGTGGCTACACCTTC
CDR3aa: CASSLESGGLYGGYTF

v_gene: TRBV5-5
abundance: NA
d_gene: TRBD1
j_gene: TRBJ1-1
CDR3nt: TGTGCCAGCAGCTTGGTGGGGCAGGGGGAGGGTGAAGCTTTCTTT
CDR3aa: CASSLVGQGEGEAFF

v_gene: TRBV11-3
abundance: once
d_gene: NA
j_gene: TRBJ2-2
CDR3nt: TGTGCCAGCAGCTTCCACAGCCCTCAGAACACCGGGGAGCTGTTTTTT
CDR3aa: CASSFHSPQNTGELFF

v_gene: TRBV28
abundance: NA
d_gene: TRBD1
j_gene: TRBJ1-2
CDR3nt: TGTGCCAGCAGTCGCCCGGGGGACAGGGGGCAAGACTATGGCTACACCTTC
CDR3aa: CASSRPGDRGQDYGYTF

v_gene: TRBV5-1
abundance: NA
d_gene: NA
j_gene: TRBJ1-2
CDR3nt: TGCGCCAGCAGCTTGGGAGGGTTTATTAACTATGGCTACACCTTC
CDR3aa: CASSLGGFINYGYTF

v_gene: TRBV6-6
abundance: NA
d_gene: TRBD1
j_gene: TRBJ1-5
CDR3nt: TGTGCCAGCAGGGGACAGGGGATAAATCAGCCCCAGCATTTT
CDR3aa: CASRGQGINQPQHF

v_gene: TRBV6-5
abundance: few
d_gene: NA
j_gene: TRBJ2-1
CDR3nt: TGTGCCAGCAGTCCCCCAGGGGTTTCCTACAATGAGCAGTTCTTC
CDR3aa: CASSPPGVSYNEQFF

v_gene: TRBV27
abundance: once
d_gene: TRBD2
j_gene: TRBJ2-3
CDR3nt: TGTGCCAGCAGTAGACCGGGACTAGCGACGCAGTATTTT
CDR3aa: CASSRPGLATQYF

v_gene: TRBV18
abundance: once
d_gene: NA
j_gene: TRBJ2-2
CDR3nt: TGTGCCAGCTCACAAAATGGACCCACCGGGGAGCTGTTTTTT
CDR3aa: CASSQNGPTGELFF

v_gene: TRBV7-3
abundance: NA
d_gene: TRBD1
j_gene: TRBJ2-3
CDR3nt: TGTGCCAGCAGCCCGGACAGGGGATGGGGCACAGATACGCAGTATTTT
CDR3aa: CASSPDRGWGTDTQYF

v_gene: TRBV25-1
abundance: once
d_gene: NA
j_gene: TRBJ1-4
CDR3nt: TGTGCCAGCAGTGGAGCCGGGACTGTGCTAGGGAAACTGTTTTTT
CDR3aa: CASSGAGTVLGKLFF